Listed below are T cell receptor beta chains from one sample, sequenced in a study of blood T cell repertoires in COVID-19. Produced via immunoSEQ multiplex PCR; TCRdb's table is partial and in-frame only. The profile shows about 220,000 clones, roughly 80% of them singletons. The sequenced sample consisted of peripheral blood. These receptors were collected from a human donor in a cohort sampled during active COVID-19. CDR3s include the opening cysteine and the closing phenylalanine or tryptophan. Each record gives: J gene, V gene, CDR3 protein.

>TRBJ1-5|TRBV18
CASSPGQGHLQPQHF
>TRBJ2-7|TRBV4-1
CASSHPAGGGYEQYF
>TRBJ2-7|TRBV28
CASSRWDRRDYEQYF
>TRBJ2-3|TRBV29-1
CSVDRAGGPNTQYF
>TRBJ2-5|TRBV4-3
CASSQDRTGGQYF
>TRBJ1-6|TRBV19
CASGQGVWSPLHF
>TRBJ1-4|TRBV18
CASSPAQGLTYEKLFF
>TRBJ2-7|TRBV5-1
CASSGQGPEQYF
>TRBJ1-1|TRBV12-3/TRBV12-4
CASSFGGNTEAFF
>TRBJ2-7|TRBV6-2/TRBV6-3
CASSRQLELSYEQYF
>TRBJ2-2|TRBV2
CASSALPNTGELFF
>TRBJ2-1|TRBV24-1
CATSEATGVGYNEQFF
>TRBJ2-7|TRBV19
CASSITLRTANYEQYF
>TRBJ1-4|TRBV6-5
CASSYGDRVNEKLFF
>TRBJ1-2|TRBV27
CASSFRDRGRYGYTF
>TRBJ2-1|TRBV9
CASSVGPGGSYNEQFF
>TRBJ1-5|TRBV6-2/TRBV6-3
CASSRSGLRNQPQHF
>TRBJ2-1|TRBV28
CASSPQREEQFF
>TRBJ1-5|TRBV27
CASRQGANQPQHF
>TRBJ2-1|TRBV9
CASSVAGGRGNEQFF
>TRBJ1-1|TRBV2
CASRGDSKDAFF
>TRBJ2-1|TRBV27
CASTRRLAGASGVDEQFF
>TRBJ2-1|TRBV10-1
CASRLDSHNEQFF
>TRBJ1-2|TRBV5-1
CASRTGGANYGYTF
>TRBJ1-1|TRBV7-2
CASNLGDRNTEAFF
>TRBJ1-2|TRBV5-4
CASSTGKNYGYTF
>TRBJ1-1|TRBV18
CASSGLVSQTEAFF
>TRBJ2-7|TRBV9
CASSVGTSDNYEQYF
>TRBJ1-2|TRBV5-4
CASSLGTGDYGYTF
>TRBJ2-2|TRBV5-1
CASSLGQYTGELFF
>TRBJ2-7|TRBV6-5
CASARDRFSYEQYF
>TRBJ2-3|TRBV6-5
CASRSGADTQYF
>TRBJ1-5|TRBV28
CASSLWSGDQPQHF
>TRBJ2-1|TRBV7-9
CAWEGGNEQFF
>TRBJ2-3|TRBV28
CASSSYSGIRDTQYF
>TRBJ2-4|TRBV5-1
CASSLREGGNIQYF
>TRBJ2-7|TRBV28
CASSSPGTGGRSRYF
>TRBJ1-2|TRBV7-9
CASSRGQGLGYTF
>TRBJ2-2|TRBV5-5
CASRVAGGNTGELFF
>TRBJ1-2|TRBV27
CASSLQIGKNYGYTF
>TRBJ2-3|TRBV5-5
CASSALSTDTQYF
>TRBJ1-1|TRBV9
CASSAHRGNTEAFF
>TRBJ2-1|TRBV7-2
CASSPRLAGIYNEQFF
>TRBJ1-4|TRBV6-6
CASSYSGQTNEKLFF
>TRBJ2-3|TRBV4-3
CASSQWEIAGDHTDTQYF
>TRBJ1-5|TRBV28
CASSFMSRGGNQPQHF
>TRBJ1-2|TRBV6-4
CASSGGSRGYTF
>TRBJ2-7|TRBV7-8
CASTLIAGEGDEQYF
>TRBJ2-6|TRBV7-2
CASRGTGNPSGANVLTF
>TRBJ2-3|TRBV6-5
CASSKSVLADTQYF
>TRBJ1-1|TRBV4-3
CASSQEARNTEAFF
>TRBJ2-5|TRBV7-3
CASSSGLAGGGETQYF
>TRBJ1-5|TRBV7-8
CASSLGQGGQPQHF
>TRBJ2-6|TRBV2
CASPPNSGANVLTF
>TRBJ2-7|TRBV5-1
CASSFGLAGGYEQYF
>TRBJ1-5|TRBV4-2
CASSRRDRGPGNQPQHF
>TRBJ1-5|TRBV30
CAWRGEGPQHF
>TRBJ2-1|TRBV5-4
CASSLVWSGQLYNEQFF
>TRBJ2-7|TRBV6-5
CASRGPRSSPDEQYF
>TRBJ2-7|TRBV7-2
CASSRRSGGYEQYF